Listed here are 12 T cell receptor beta chains from one sample, sequenced in a study of blood T cell repertoires in COVID-19 (dated by TCRdb to between 2020 and 2021). To prepare the library, the immunoSEQ multiplex PCR assay was applied. As stored in TCRdb, this immuneACCESS dataset retains in-frame rearrangements with V and J assigned. A fraction of the clones does not appear; measured against another copy, unresolved V genes explain less than half of the discrepancy, and the remainder lacks a known reason. This sample lists 68,000 or so clones; roughly nine tenths were detected once. Roughly 7.6% of the sample comes from the top ten. The sequenced material came from peripheral blood. All receptors come from a man in his fifties or sixties with active COVID-19.

The genes are TRBV11-3 and TRBJ1-1; weak D call: TRBD1 (6 bases). The V end was cut by 7 bases, the J end by 11 bases, with 14 bases between. Germline values: CDR1 SGHNT, CDR2 YENEEA. The CDR3 is 11 residues long. In nucleotides, the CDR3 is TGTGCCAGCACCTCTCCCGACAGGGCTTTCTTT. Amino acids: CASTSPDRAFF.

The gene calls are TRBV10-2 and TRBJ2-5; 9 bases are shared with TRBD2. The CDR3 is made up of 16 amino acids. CDR1 and CDR2 from the germline V gene are WSHSY and SAAADI. The V gene end was trimmed by 5 bases and the J gene end by 1 base; junction bases not matched to a gene: 8. CDR3 DNA sequence: TGCGCCAGCAGTTTGACTAGCGGCTTAACCCAAGAGACCCAGTACTTC. It specifies CASSLTSGLTQETQYF.

The rearrangement links TRBV5-1 to TRBJ1-1; D uncertain. In germline, CDR1 is SGHRS, CDR2 YFSETQ. The length of the CDR3 is 17 residues. V lost 0 bases and J 0 bases, leaving 15 bases between the germline ends. CDR3 region: CASSLVFQKKMNTEAFF. CDR3 DNA: TGCGCCAGCAGCTTGGTGTTCCAGAAGAAAATGAACACTGAAGCTTTCTTT.

The chain employs TRBV7-3 and TRBJ1-2; 9 bases align to TRBD1. The CDR3 totals 16 residues. Trimming at V came to 4 bases and at J to 6 bases, leaving 12 bases not matched to a gene. The germline V gene has CDR1 SGHTA and CDR2 FQGTGA. The CDR3 reads CASSSFHTRQGDGYTF. CDR3 nucleotides: TGTGCCAGCAGCTCCTTCCATACCAGACAGGGGGATGGCTACACCTTC.

The chain links TRBV28 to TRBJ1-2, with D maybe TRBD1 (6 bases). The CDR3 is 14 residues long. CDR1 MDHEN and CDR2 SYDVKM come from the germline V gene. Trimming left V 5 bases short and J 3 bases short, with 13 bases between. CDR3 region: CASSVLQGDYGYTF. CDR3 nucleotides: TGTGCCAGCAGTGTCCTACAGGGAGACTATGGCTACACCTTC.

The V call is TRBV5-1, the J call TRBJ2-5, with 7 bases aligning to TRBD2. Germline CDR1 and CDR2: SGHRS and YFSETQ. The CDR3 runs to 15 residues. The V and J ends lost 3 bases and 2 bases, in that order; junction bases with no gene match: 7. The CDR3, as DNA: TGCGCCAGCAGCTCTGGGGCTAGCGGACAAGAGACCCAGTACTTC. It is translated as CASSSGASGQETQYF.

J is TRBJ2-3 and V is TRBV19; possibly TRBD2 for D (6 bases). The ends were cut back, 9 bases at V and 6 bases at J, with 16 bases in the middle. CDR1 and CDR2 from the germline V gene are LNHDA and SQIVND (reference sequence). This CDR3 is 13 amino acids long. The CDR3 here is CASGTGTFDTQYF. CDR3 in DNA: TGTGCCAGCGGGACCGGGACTTTCGATACGCAGTATTTT.

This chain links TRBV4-3 with TRBJ1-5; maybe TRBD1 (5 bases). The V gene lost 0 bases and the J gene lost 2 bases, with 14 bases spanning the gap. This CDR3 region has 17 residues. Per the germline V gene, CDR1 is LGHNA and CDR2 is YSLEER. CDR3 sequence (DNA): TGCGCCAGCAGCCAAGATCATATGGGCAGGGGCAATCAGCCCCAGCATTTT. This sequence encodes CASSQDHMGRGNQPQHF.

The rearrangement uses TRBV7-2 and TRBJ2-1; D gene uncertain. V was trimmed by 0 bases and J by 7 bases, leaving 4 bases between them. The CDR3 contains 12 residues. Germline V lookup: CDR1 SGHTA, CDR2 FQGNSA. The CDR3 loop reads CASSLAVNEQFF. CDR3 nucleotide sequence: TGTGCCAGCAGCTTAGCCGTGAATGAGCAGTTCTTC.

This chain links TRBV5-1 with TRBJ2-1; 8 nucleotides align to TRBD2. The trim removed 0 bases at V and 4 bases at J, leaving 6 bases unmatched. This CDR3 contains 16 residues. Looked up from germline, CDR1 is SGHRS and CDR2 is YFSETQ. CDR3 sequence: CASSLASSGSYNEQFF. In DNA, the CDR3 is TGCGCCAGCAGCTTGGCCAGCAGCGGGAGTTACAATGAGCAGTTCTTC.

V usage is TRBV4-1 and J usage is TRBJ1-2, with TRBD1 as a possible D gene (5 bases). The CDR3 loop spans 18 amino acids. V lost 0 bases and J lost 5, with 22 bases in between. Germline assignment: CDR1 MGHRA and CDR2 YSYEKL. The CDR3 sequence: CASSQDRRVVGPPYGYTF. In DNA, the CDR3 is TGCGCCAGCAGCCAAGATAGACGAGTGGTGGGGCCCCCATATGGCTACACCTTC.

The chain recombines TRBV30 with TRBJ1-5, with TRBD1 matching 8 bases. Trimming cost V 3 bases and J 7 bases; bases outside gene matches: 11. The CDR3 consists of 15 residues. Per germline, CDR1 GTSNPN and CDR2 SVGIG (reference sequence). DNA for the CDR3: TGTGCCTGGAGCTTCTCAGGGGGCCGCGTGCAGCCCCAGCATTTT. Translation: CAWSFSGGRVQPQHF. The variable domain in full, completed from reference TRBV30 and TRBJ1-5, reads SQTIHQWPATLVQPVGSPLSLECTVEGTSNPNLYWYRQAAGRGLQLLFYSVGIGQISSEVPQNLSASRPQDRQFILSSKKLLLSDSGFYLCAWSFSGGRVQPQHFGDGTRLSIL.